What follows are 31 T cell receptor beta chains derived from one specimen sequenced in a study of T-cell reconstitution after alpha-beta-depleted transplantation in children. Unique molecular identifiers tagged the TCRbeta library. TCRdb used MiXCR to reprocess the PCR reads, holding one entry per CDR3 protein. The top ten clones hold 2% to 2.5% of a sample with fewer than 700,000 distinct CDR3 sequences, roughly 13% of them seen once. The source was PBMCs, mostly from graft donor cells, collected 360 days after TCRalphabeta/CD19-depleted stem cell transplant. These receptors were obtained from a male patient between 5 and 17 years old who had a stem cell transplant for acute myeloid leukemia, so the T cells may come from the graft donor.

This clonotype was seen many times. This chain links TRBV5-1 with TRBJ2-5; D gene uncertain. Per the germline V gene, CDR1 is SGHRS and CDR2 is YFSETQ. The CDR3 runs 14 residues. V shed 2 bases and J shed 2 bases, with 10 bases lying between them. CDR3 sequence (DNA): TGCGCCAGCAGCTTAGGGCGGCAGCAAGAGACCCAGTACTTC. Amino acid sequence: CASSLGRQQETQYF.

There are a few counts of this clonotype. The chain couples TRBV20-1 to TRBJ1-1, with D possibly TRBD1 on 6 matching bases. This CDR3 contains 13 residues. The germline CDR1 and CDR2 sequences are DFQATT and SNEGSKA (reference sequence). Trimming stripped 3 bases from V and 5 bases from J, with 13 bases between. CDR3 sequence reads: CSASGGARTEAFF. The CDR3 coding sequence is TGCAGTGCTAGTGGGGGGGCAAGAACTGAAGCTTTCTTT.

This clonotype turned up a few times. The chain couples TRBV28 to TRBJ2-5; 16 nucleotides match TRBD2. Germline CDR1 and CDR2: MDHEN and SYDVKM. This CDR3 contains 18 residues. V dropped 4 bases and J dropped 1; count of bases not matched to a gene: 6. The CDR3 loop is CASSSTGTSGRVQETQYF. CDR3 nucleotides: TGTGCCAGCAGTTCAACCGGGACTAGCGGGAGGGTCCAAGAGACCCAGTACTTC.

The rearrangement joins TRBV5-1 to TRBJ2-4; 8 bases line up with TRBD1. The CDR3 covers 16 residues. The trim removed 6 bases at V and 0 bases at J, leaving 8 bases unmatched. Germline values: CDR1 SGHRS, CDR2 YFSETQ. The CDR3 DNA reads TGCGCCAGCACCCTCGACAGGGGCAAAGCCAAAAACATTCAGTACTTC. Translated, it gives CASTLDRGKAKNIQYF.

This clonotype was recorded many times. The genes are TRBV6-2 or TRBV6-3 and TRBJ2-7; the D is unclear. The CDR3 extends over 13 amino acids. CDR1 MNHEY and CDR2 SVGEGT come from the germline V gene. V gave up 2 bases and J gave up 7 bases, with 12 bases separating them. CDR3 in DNA: TGTGCCAGCAGTTACCAATCCCAAGATGAGCAGTACTTC. Its protein is CASSYQSQDEQYF.

In this sample, this clonotype turned up a few times. The chain is built from TRBV15 and TRBJ2-3; 8 nucleotides agree with TRBD1. V trimming: 4 bases; J trimming: 2 bases; junction bases outside the gene matches: 8. Germline V CDR1 and CDR2: LNHNV, YYDKDF (reference sequence). This CDR3 is built from 16 residues. The CDR3 nucleotides are TGTGCCACCAGCACCCGACAGGGGCGAACCACAGATACGCAGTATTTT. Its protein product is CATSTRQGRTTDTQYF.

This clonotype was seen once. The V gene is TRBV28, the J gene TRBJ2-7; possible D gene TRBD1, 5 bases. Germline loops: CDR1 MDHEN, CDR2 SYDVKM. Trimming removed 4 bases from V and 2 bases from J, with 15 bases in between. The CDR3 is 15 residues long. The DNA of the CDR3 is TGTGCCAGCAGTTCCTGGACATCCTCCCCCTACGAGCAGTACTTC. This encodes CASSSWTSSPYEQYF. The variable domain in full, with the rest retrieved from reference TRBV28 and TRBJ2-7, is DVKVTQSSRYLVKRTGEKVFLECVQDMDHENMFWYRQDPGLGLRLIYFSYDVKMKEKGDIPEGYSVSREKKERFSLILESASTNQTSMYLCASSSWTSSPYEQYFGPGTRLTVT.

This sequence joins TRBV6-1 and TRBJ2-1, with 11 bases identical to TRBD2. After removal of 5 bases from V and 5 bases from J, the junction contained 11 bases not matched to a gene. Germline CDR1 reads MNHNS; CDR2 reads SASEGT. The CDR3 is 17 residues long. The CDR3 region has the DNA TGTGCCAGCAGTAAGGAACTAGCGGGGGTTTTTGACAATGAGCAGTTCTTC. It encodes CASSKELAGVFDNEQFF.

This clonotype was detected many times. The CDR3 loop reads CASSLDRFYF. Written as DNA, the CDR3 is TGTGCCAGCAGCTTGGACCGGTTTTACTTC. V and J are TRBV7-2 and TRBJ2-7; D gene uncertain. Germline CDR1 SGHTA, CDR2 FQGNSA. The CDR3 covers 10 residues. The ends were cut back, 3 bases at V and 13 bases at J, with 10 bases in the middle.

This chain connects TRBV18 to TRBJ2-3; 10 bases align to TRBD2. This CDR3 spans 20 amino acids. V was pared by 3 bases and J by 0 bases, with 15 bases of the junction left unmatched. CDR1 is KGHSH, CDR2 LQKENI, per germline. CDR3 bases: TGTGCCAGCTCACCCTTGCCAGGAAGCGGGAGGGCCCTCAGCACAGATACGCAGTATTTT. It yields the protein CASSPLPGSGRALSTDTQYF.

The chain employs TRBV11-2 and TRBJ2-1, with 10 nucleotides matching TRBD2. The CDR3 consists of 20 residues. J was trimmed by 0 bases and V by 2 bases; bases with no gene match: 13. In germline, CDR1 is SGHAT, CDR2 FQNNGV. In DNA form, the CDR3 reads TGTGCCAGCAGCTTACCATGGGATAGCGGGAGGTTTAGCTCCTACAATGAGCAGTTCTTC. Amino acids: CASSLPWDSGRFSSYNEQFF.

Only a few counts were recorded for this clonotype. J is TRBJ2-5 and V is TRBV6-1; D remains unclear. Germline V gives CDR1 MNHNS, CDR2 SASEGT. The V and J ends lost 6 bases and 0 bases respectively, with 11 bases between them. The CDR3 contains 14 residues. CDR3 sequence reads: CASRATWYQETQYF. The CDR3 DNA reads TGTGCCAGCAGAGCAACTTGGTACCAAGAGACCCAGTACTTC.

The table lists this clonotype with a few counts. The chain carries TRBV6-5 and TRBJ2-2, with 9 bases aligning to TRBD2. The CDR3 spans 16 residues. Germline V gives CDR1 MNHEY, CDR2 SVGAGI. J was trimmed by 4 bases and V by 2 bases; bases with no gene match: 5. The CDR3 sequence: CASSYLSGGSTGELFF. CDR3 DNA: TGTGCCAGCAGTTACCTAAGCGGGGGGAGCACCGGGGAGCTGTTTTTT.

This clonotype was seen a handful of times. The V gene is TRBV10-3, the J gene TRBJ2-1, with 8 nucleotides matching TRBD1. Germline lookup yields CDR1 ENHRY and CDR2 SYGVKD. The CDR3 is made up of 13 amino acids. V lost 6 bases to trimming and J lost 6 bases; unmatched junction nucleotides: 4. CDR3 region: CAIRDRAGNEQFF. Here the CDR3 DNA reads TGTGCCATCAGGGACAGGGCAGGCAATGAGCAGTTCTTC.

In this sample, this clonotype turned up many times. This sequence joins TRBV4-3 and TRBJ2-1; 8 bases are a match to TRBD2. The germline V gene has CDR1 LGHNA and CDR2 YSLEER. After removal of 3 bases from V and 1 base from J, the junction contained 11 bases not matched to a gene. The CDR3 spans 18 residues. The CDR3 coding sequence is TGCGCCAGCAGCCAGGATGCGGGGGGAGTTGGGTCCTACAATGAGCAGTTCTTC. This gives the protein CASSQDAGGVGSYNEQFF.

The CDR3, as DNA: TGTGCCAGCCCCATCAGGAGCCCAATGGCCCAGTACTTC. The encoded protein is CASPIRSPMAQYF. V is TRBV12-3 or TRBV12-4 and J is TRBJ2-5; D not resolved. The CDR3 contains 13 residues. Deletions cut 8 bases from V and 9 bases from J, with 19 bases between.

This clonotype occurred a few times. One end of the junction is discordant with germline, which a read error may explain. The CDR3 sequence: CSVEIDRGGSF. CDR3 bases: TGCAGCGTTGAAATTGACAGGGGGGGATCATTC. The V call is TRBV29-1, the J call TRBJ1-2; 9 bases agree with TRBD1. Germline V gene lookup returns CDR1 SQVTM and CDR2 ANQGSEA. This CDR3 spans 11 amino acids. Full variable domain (missing parts from reference TRBV29-1 and TRBJ1-2): SAVISQKPSRDICQRGTSLTIQCQVDSQVTMMFWYRQQPGQSLTLIATANQGSEATYESGFVIDKFPISRPNLTFSTLTVSNMSPEDSSIYLCSVEIDRGGSFGSGTRLTVV.

This clonotype came up a few times. The V gene is TRBV6-2 or TRBV6-3, the J gene TRBJ2-7; D remains unclear. Per germline, CDR1 MNHEY and CDR2 SVGEGT. This CDR3 region has 15 residues. The V and J ends lost 11 bases and 0 bases respectively, with 20 bases between them. CDR3 region: CAATSSAASSYEQYF. The CDR3 DNA reads TGTGCCGCAACGAGTTCGGCGGCCAGCTCCTACGAGCAGTACTTC.

This clonotype was counted a few times. The J gene is TRBJ2-2, the V gene TRBV20-1, with TRBD2 matching over 7 bases. This CDR3 is built from 15 residues. CDR1 and CDR2 from the germline V gene are DFQATT and SNEGSKA (reference sequence). V gave up 1 base and J gave up 5 bases; unmatched junction bases: 7. CDR3 sequence: CSARGGGGRTGELFF. The CDR3 DNA follows: TGCAGTGCTAGAGGTGGGGGAGGGAGGACCGGGGAGCTGTTTTTT.

This clonotype came up many times. The V and J genes are TRBV20-1 and TRBJ1-1; D not resolved. CDR1 is DFQATT and CDR2 is SNEGSKA in the germline V gene (reference sequence). V was shortened by 0 bases and J by 6 bases, with 14 bases between the two germline ends. CDR3 length equals 14 residues. The CDR3 region has the DNA TGCAGTGCTAGAGATCTTGGGAGTTTGGCTGAAGCTTTCTTT. Its protein product is CSARDLGSLAEAFF.

This chain joins TRBV29-1 and TRBJ2-4; D is possibly TRBD1 (5 bases). Per the germline V gene, CDR1 is SQVTM and CDR2 is ANQGSEA. With 6 bases removed from V and 2 bases from J, the gap between germline ends came to 23 bases. The CDR3 is made up of 17 amino acids. The chain's CDR3 is CSVDPFPKGSPKNIQYF. In DNA, the CDR3 is TGCAGCGTGGATCCCTTCCCGAAGGGGTCTCCCAAAAACATTCAGTACTTC.

This chain uses TRBV20-1 with TRBJ2-3, with 7 bases that match TRBD1. Germline loops: CDR1 DFQATT, CDR2 SNEGSKA (reference sequence). CDR3 length equals 15 residues. V lost 6 bases, J lost 1 base, and 10 bases stayed unmatched. This chain's CDR3 is CSAPVGQDGTDTQYF. CDR3 in DNA: TGCAGTGCCCCCGTAGGACAGGATGGCACAGATACGCAGTATTTT.

This rearrangement joins TRBV29-1 to TRBJ2-7, with D possibly being TRBD1 (6 bases). V was clipped by 2 bases and J by 4 bases, with 18 bases between them. Germline V gives CDR1 SQVTM, CDR2 ANQGSEA. The CDR3 spans 15 residues. The CDR3, as DNA: TGCAGCGTTGAATATATAGCTCAGGGGCGGTACGAGCAGTACTTC. Encoded protein: CSVEYIAQGRYEQYF.

In its sample, this clonotype was seen a few times. V usage is TRBV5-1 and J usage is TRBJ2-1; D unclear. CDR3 length: 16 amino acids. The germline gives CDR1 SGHRS, CDR2 YFSETQ. The V end was cut by 4 bases, the J end by 3 bases, with 17 bases between. CDR3 nucleotide sequence: TGCGCCAGCAGCCCCCGACGGCTGGGCGTCTACAATGAGCAGTTCTTC. Protein: CASSPRRLGVYNEQFF.

The DNA of the CDR3 is TGCAGTGCTAGACCTCTTACAGGGGAAAAACTGTTTTTT. The encoded protein is CSARPLTGEKLFF. This chain uses TRBV20-1 with TRBJ1-4, with D possibly TRBD1 on 6 matching bases. CDR3 length equals 13 residues. CDR1 DFQATT and CDR2 SNEGSKA come from the germline V gene (reference sequence). With 2 bases removed from V and 8 bases from J, the gap between germline ends came to 12 bases.

The chain has TRBV10-3 and TRBJ2-1; 8 bases are a match to TRBD2. After removal of 0 bases from V and 5 bases from J, the junction contained 6 bases not matched to a gene. The CDR3 is 16 amino acids. Germline V gene sequence: CDR1 ENHRY, CDR2 SYGVKD. The CDR3 sequence is CAISESPLADNNEQFF. The CDR3 DNA is TGTGCCATCAGTGAGTCGCCACTAGCGGACAACAATGAGCAGTTCTTC.

This clonotype was seen many times. V gene TRBV29-1 combines with J gene TRBJ2-7, with TRBD2 matching 9 bases. Trimming took 2 bases from V and 2 from J; bases not matched to a gene: 4. Germline values: CDR1 SQVTM, CDR2 ANQGSEA. The CDR3 sequence is 14 residues long. The CDR3: CSVEMTSGPYEQYF. The CDR3 coding sequence is TGCAGCGTTGAAATGACTAGCGGACCCTACGAGCAGTACTTC.

This clonotype was seen a few times. CDR3 sequence: CASSNQAAGDEQYF. The CDR3, as DNA: TGTGCCAGCAGCAATCAGGCAGCGGGAGATGAGCAGTACTTC. The V gene is TRBV12-3 or TRBV12-4, the J gene TRBJ2-7; TRBD2 matches at 8 bases. The V gene end was trimmed by 6 bases and the J gene end by 7 bases; junction bases not matched to a gene: 11. The CDR3 has 14 residues.

This clonotype has a handful of counts. The J gene is TRBJ2-1, the V gene TRBV11-1, with 9 bases aligning to TRBD2. V was pared by 7 bases and J by 3 bases, with 19 bases of the junction left unmatched. The CDR3 runs 19 residues. Germline lookup yields CDR1 SGHAT and CDR2 FQDESV (reference sequence). CDR3 bases: TGTGCCAGCAACTACCCATCCCGACTAGCGGCAACAGACTACAATGAGCAGTTCTTC. This translates into CASNYPSRLAATDYNEQFF. The variable domain in full, with the rest retrieved from reference TRBV11-1 and TRBJ2-1, is EAEVAQSPRYKITEKSQAVAFWCDPISGHATLYWYRQILGQGPELLVQFQDESVVDDSQLPKDRFSAERLKGVDSTLKIQPAELGDSAMYLCASNYPSRLAATDYNEQFFGPGTRLTVL.

The chain is built from TRBV21-1 and TRBJ2-1; TRBD2 reflects the table's D call only, with no check against the DNA. TRBV21-1 is an annotated pseudogene. The CDR3 spans 17 residues. The CDR3 region is CASSELIAGAAYNEQFF. The CDR3 DNA follows: TGTGCCAGCAGCGAACTAATAGCGGGAGCCGCCTACAATGAGCAGTTCTTC.

This clonotype has just a few counts. The rearrangement uses TRBV20-1 and TRBJ2-1, with TRBD2 matching 7 bases. CDR1 is DFQATT and CDR2 is SNEGSKA in the germline V gene (reference sequence). J was trimmed by 3 bases and V by 3 bases; bases with no gene match: 8. The CDR3 is 15 residues long. The CDR3 region is CSASFGSSGYNEQFF. The CDR3 coding sequence is TGCAGTGCTAGTTTTGGGTCTAGCGGCTACAATGAGCAGTTCTTC.